A selection of T cell receptor beta chains follows, all from one sample in a study of blood T cell repertoires in COVID-19. Clones were read by immunoSEQ multiplex PCR, and TCRdb kept only the in-frame ones, dropping some. This sample has about 140,000 clones; over 65% occur once, and the top ten carry 3.5% to 5%. The material sequenced was peripheral blood. The receptors were sampled from a woman older than 75 with active or convalescent COVID-19. The CDR3 runs from the conserved cysteine through the conserved F or W. The D gene is left open where the match is weak. Not every row has a clone size; where given, it reads once, few, many or a size class.

clone_size d_call j_call v_call cdr3_aa cdr3_nt
. TRBD2 TRBJ2-3 TRBV7-9 CASSLGLREADTQYF TGTGCCAGCAGCTTAGGCCTCCGGGAGGCGGATACGCAGTATTTT
. . TRBJ2-7 TRBV20-1 CSAPGLYEQYF TGCAGTGCTCCGGGGTTATACGAGCAGTACTTC
. . TRBJ1-3 TRBV2 CAYRVRNSGNTIYF TGTGCCTACAGGGTCCGGAACTCTGGAAACACCATATATTTT
. . TRBJ1-5 TRBV20-1 CSASVGAPGTNQPQHF TGCAGTGCTAGTGTTGGGGCACCTGGGACAAATCAGCCCCAGCATTTT
. . TRBJ2-1 TRBV6-5 CASSYGGLSYNEQFF TGTGCCAGCAGTTACGGGGGACTCTCCTACAATGAGCAGTTCTTC
. TRBD1 TRBJ2-2 TRBV29-1 CSVRDRRNTGELFF TGCAGCGTTCGGGACAGGAGGAACACCGGGGAGCTGTTTTTT
. TRBD1 TRBJ2-2 TRBV5-1 CASSQQGYTGELFF TGCGCCAGCAGCCAACAGGGGTACACCGGGGAGCTGTTTTTT
. . TRBJ1-2 TRBV4-1 CASSQDRRAYGYTF TGCGCCAGCAGCCAAGATCGCAGGGCCTATGGCTACACCTTC
. . TRBJ2-3 TRBV29-1 CSVLRPGDTQYF TGCAGCGTCCTACGCCCTGGAGATACGCAGTATTTT
. TRBD1 TRBJ1-2 TRBV6-5 CASSYSWDRVDGYTF TGTGCCAGCAGTTACTCTTGGGACAGGGTCGATGGCTACACCTTC
once . TRBJ1-1 TRBV2 CASFYSNRARGTEAFF TGTGCCAGCTTTTATTCCAACAGGGCACGAGGCACTGAAGCTTTCTTT
. TRBD2 TRBJ2-1 TRBV11-3 CASSFSGGSYNEQFF TGTGCCAGCAGTTTTAGCGGGGGGTCCTACAATGAGCAGTTCTTC
few TRBD1 TRBJ1-5 TRBV19 CATWTGVGQPQHF TGTGCCACCTGGACAGGGGTGGGCCAGCCCCAGCATTTT
. . TRBJ1-1 TRBV6-5 CASIWNTEAFF TGTGCCAGCATCTGGAACACTGAAGCTTTCTTT
. . TRBJ1-1 TRBV21-1 CASSEPPGHQKGYEAFF TGTGCCAGCAGCGAACCACCGGGACACCAAAAGGGTTACGAAGCTTTCTTT
. . TRBJ1-5 TRBV30 CAWSDFGNQPQHF TGTGCCTGGAGCGACTTCGGCAATCAGCCCCAGCATTTT
. TRBD1 TRBJ1-2 TRBV5-1 CASSSYRLDREPSYGYTF TGCGCCAGCAGCTCCTACAGACTCGACAGGGAACCTTCCTATGGCTACACCTTC
. . TRBJ2-3 TRBV7-3 CASSLKLAPTGDTQYF TGTGCCAGCAGCTTAAAACTAGCTCCTACCGGAGATACGCAGTATTTT
. . TRBJ1-1 TRBV18 CASSPLAGPEAFF TGTGCCAGCTCACCCCTCGCGGGGCCCGAAGCTTTCTTT
few . TRBJ2-1 TRBV6-1 CASSEARGNEQFF TGTGCCAGCAGTGAAGCGAGGGGGAATGAGCAGTTCTTC
. . TRBJ1-6 TRBV3-1/TRBV3-2 CASSKGDSPLHF TGTGCCAGCAGCAAGGGGGATTCACCCCTCCACTTT
few . TRBJ1-5 TRBV18 CASSPNARGAYQPQHF TGTGCCAGCTCACCGAACGCCAGGGGAGCCTATCAGCCCCAGCATTTT
. TRBD1 TRBJ2-7 TRBV29-1 CSVGQGAHEQYF TGCAGCGTGGGACAGGGGGCTCACGAGCAGTACTTC
few TRBD2 TRBJ2-1 TRBV11-2 CASRPIRGEQHNEQFF TGTGCCAGCAGACCGATACGGGGGGAACAACACAATGAGCAGTTCTTC
once . TRBJ2-1 TRBV7-9 CASSLAQGSYNEQFF TGTGCCAGCAGCTTAGCGCAGGGGTCTTACAATGAGCAGTTCTTC
. . TRBJ1-1 TRBV6-2/TRBV6-3 CASSYRIGGETEAFF TGTGCCAGCAGTTACCGCATAGGGGGAGAAACTGAAGCTTTCTTT
once . TRBJ1-5 TRBV27 CASSLGGGNQPQHF TGTGCCAGCAGTTTAGGGGGGGGCAATCAGCCCCAGCATTTT
. TRBD1 TRBJ2-1 TRBV2 CASSARTGQGANEQFF TGTGCCAGCAGTGCTAGGACAGGGCAAGGTGCAAATGAGCAGTTCTTC
. . TRBJ1-5 TRBV11-2 CASSPGRVNQPQHF TGTGCCAGCAGCCCGGGGAGGGTCAATCAGCCCCAGCATTTT
. . TRBJ1-2 TRBV7-2 CASSLSPLLYGYTF TGTGCCAGCAGCTTAAGTCCACTTCTCTATGGCTACACCTTC
. TRBD1 TRBJ1-1 TRBV12-3/TRBV12-4 CASSFFRGREAFF TGTGCCAGCAGTTTCTTCAGGGGGCGGGAAGCTTTCTTT
few . TRBJ1-3 TRBV11-2 CASSWRAGSGNTIYF TGTGCCAGCAGCTGGAGGGCTGGCTCTGGAAACACCATATATTTT
once . TRBJ2-2 TRBV21-1 CASSRTGGATGELFF TGTGCCAGCAGCAGAACAGGGGGCGCAACCGGGGAGCTGTTTTTT
. . TRBJ2-4 TRBV5-6 CASSLVGENQAKNIQYF TGTGCCAGCAGCTTGGTCGGAGAAAATCAAGCCAAAAACATTCAGTACTTC
. TRBD1 TRBJ2-7 TRBV6-5 CASSYGQGVYEQYF TGTGCCAGCAGCTATGGACAGGGGGTTTACGAGCAGTACTTC
. TRBD2 TRBJ2-2 TRBV6-2/TRBV6-3 CASSYSNLAGATGELFF TGTGCCAGCAGTTACTCGAATCTAGCGGGGGCCACCGGGGAGCTGTTTTTT
. TRBD2 TRBJ2-2 TRBV7-2 CASSPRTSLLGELFF TGTGCCAGCAGCCCAAGGACTAGTCTTCTCGGGGAGCTGTTTTTT